What follows are 22 T cell receptor beta chains derived from one specimen sequenced in a study of response to subunit inactivated influenza vaccine. Via MiXCR, TCRdb re-called the RT-PCR reads, giving one row per CDR3 protein. The sample includes around 490,000 distinct CDR3 sequences, approximately 7.1% of them seen just once. Here the sequenced sample was PBMCs from blood, taken about 24 months after vaccination. The receptors shown here come from a man between 50 and 75 years old who received an inactivated influenza vaccine.

A remark on this clonotype: This may come from a read error, since a much larger clone is one base off. This chain joins TRBV7-9 and TRBJ2-3, with 8 bases lining up with TRBD2. This CDR3 contains 14 residues. Germline V gene data show CDR1 as SEHNR and CDR2 as FQNEAQ (reference sequence). CDR3 sequence: CASTVLADTDPQYF. In DNA, the CDR3 is TGTGCCAGCACCGTACTAGCGGACACAGATCCGCAGTATTTT.

Only a few counts were recorded for this clonotype. V and J are TRBV20-1 and TRBJ2-1, with a possible D match to TRBD2 (6 bases). In germline, CDR1 is DFQATT, CDR2 SNEGSKA (reference sequence). CDR3 size: 14 residues. Trimming removed 2 bases at V and 3 bases at J, with 11 bases between. CDR3 region: CSARKGGYYNEQFF. CDR3 coding DNA: TGCAGTGCTAGAAAGGGAGGATACTACAATGAGCAGTTCTTC.

This clonotype was detected a few times. The chain carries TRBV7-3 and TRBJ2-3, with D unresolved. The CDR3 totals 15 residues. The V and J ends lost 5 bases and 2 bases respectively, with 14 bases between them. Germline V CDR1 and CDR2: SGHTA, FQGTGA. CDR3 bases: TGTGCCAGCAGCAGCGCAGGAACTACCACAGATACGCAGTATTTT. Its translation is CASSSAGTTTDTQYF.

This clonotype was counted many times. The chain is built from TRBV3-1 and TRBJ2-2, with 8 positions matching TRBD2. The germline gives CDR1 LGHDT, CDR2 YNNKEL (reference sequence). J lost 1 base, V lost 7 bases, and 5 bases had no gene match. The CDR3 sequence is 15 residues long. The chain's CDR3 is CASKITSGNTGELFF. The DNA for the CDR3 is TGTGCCAGCAAGATTACTAGCGGGAACACCGGGGAGCTGTTTTTT.

This clonotype was found many times. The V and J genes are TRBV19 and TRBJ2-5, with D unresolved. The CDR3 is 13 residues long. V gave up 5 bases and J gave up 1 base, with 8 bases separating them. Germline loops: CDR1 LNHDA, CDR2 SQIVND (reference sequence). CDR3 protein: CASSRRIQETQYF. In nucleotides, the CDR3 is TGTGCCAGTAGTCGGCGGATCCAAGAGACCCAGTACTTC.

This clonotype appeared many times. The chain employs TRBV12-3 or TRBV12-4 and TRBJ1-5; D is perhaps TRBD1 (5 bases). Trimming stripped 8 bases from V and 4 bases from J, with 15 bases between. The CDR3 is made up of 14 amino acids. CDR3 coding DNA: TGTGCCAGCGCCGGGACGGAGGCTAATCAGCCCCAGCATTTT. It encodes CASAGTEANQPQHF.

Many counts were recorded for this clonotype. The chain employs TRBV10-3 and TRBJ1-2; 8 bases are a match to TRBD1. Trimming at V came to 10 bases and at J to 3 bases, leaving 7 bases not matched to a gene. The CDR3 has 13 amino acids. Germline CDR1 is ENHRY and CDR2 is SYGVKD. The CDR3 DNA sequence: TGTGCCAGTCAGGGGGCACAGTACTATGGCTACACCTTC. Its translation is CASQGAQYYGYTF.

The chain couples TRBV30 to TRBJ2-7, with TRBD1 matching 9 bases. CDR3 length: 13 amino acids. Germline V gene lookup returns CDR1 GTSNPN and CDR2 SVGIG (reference sequence). V lost 5 bases to trimming and J lost 5 bases; unmatched junction nucleotides: 7. The CDR3 nucleotides read TGTGCCTGGGACCCGGGACAGGGCCACGAGCAGTACTTC. Amino acids: CAWDPGQGHEQYF.

This clonotype has just a few counts. The CDR3 DNA reads TGTGCCAGCAGCCCCAGACTAGCGGGAGGTCAGTTCTTC. Protein: CASSPRLAGGQFF. This sequence joins TRBV7-9 and TRBJ2-1; 13 bases agree with TRBD2. V shed 5 bases, J shed 13 bases, and the junction held 5 bases outside the gene matches. This CDR3 is 13 amino acids long. Germline V gene data show CDR1 as SEHNR and CDR2 as FQNEAQ (reference sequence).

This clonotype was found a few times. The chain employs TRBV6-1 and TRBJ1-2, with 8 bases lining up with TRBD1. Germline V gene data show CDR1 as MNHNS and CDR2 as SASEGT. The CDR3 is made up of 15 amino acids. The J segment lost 4 bases and the V segment lost 6 bases, leaving 10 bases of the junction unmatched. Here the CDR3 reads CASRIQGASSYGYTF. DNA of the CDR3: TGTGCCAGCAGGATTCAGGGGGCAAGTAGCTATGGCTACACCTTC.

The genes are TRBV15 and TRBJ2-3, with 8 bases matching TRBD2. The CDR3 spans 16 residues. Germline V gives CDR1 LNHNV, CDR2 YYDKDF (reference sequence). V lost 1 base and J lost 0; bases outside the gene matches: 3. CDR3 sequence (DNA): TGTGCCACCAGCAGAGTAGCGGGGAAGAGCACAGATACGCAGTATTTT. This translates into CATSRVAGKSTDTQYF.

The chain recombines TRBV6-5 with TRBJ1-2; no reliable D call. Trimming took off 0 bases at V and 0 bases at J, with 11 bases between the two ends. In germline, CDR1 is MNHEY, CDR2 SVGAGI. CDR3 length equals 16 residues. In DNA, the CDR3 is TGTGCCAGCAGTTACTCTCGGCCCCAAGCTAACTATGGCTACACCTTC. Translating it yields CASSYSRPQANYGYTF.

This clonotype showed up just a few times. The genes are TRBV27 and TRBJ2-7; TRBD2 might be the D (5 bases). V shed 10 bases and J shed 5 bases, with 18 bases lying between them. CDR1 MNHEY and CDR2 SMNVEV come from the germline V gene (reference sequence). CDR3 length equals 13 residues. In DNA, the CDR3 is TGTGCCACCCGCCAGAGGGCTAGCAACGAGCAGTACTTC. This sequence encodes CATRQRASNEQYF.

This clonotype was recorded many times. V gene TRBV7-2 combines with J gene TRBJ1-5; 8 nucleotides agree with TRBD1. The CDR3 has 15 amino acids. Trimming cost V 3 bases and J 2 bases; bases outside gene matches: 3. The germline gives CDR1 SGHTA, CDR2 FQGNSA. The CDR3 is CASSFDRGGNQPQHF. The CDR3 nucleotides read TGTGCCAGCAGCTTTGACAGGGGTGGCAATCAGCCCCAGCATTTT.

Worth noting for this clonotype: A clone one base away is much larger, so this may be a read error. This sequence joins TRBV24-1 and TRBJ2-2, with TRBD1 identical over 10 bases. CDR3 length equals 15 residues. Per germline, CDR1 KGHDR and CDR2 SFDVKD. CDR3 nucleotide sequence: TGTGGCACCAGCGCCGGGACAGGGGATCTCGGGGAGCTGTTTTTT. It translates to CGTSAGTGDLGELFF.

The chain employs TRBV18 and TRBJ2-1, with D maybe TRBD2 (5 bases). Germline CDR1 and CDR2: KGHSH and LQKENI. This CDR3 has 15 residues. Trimming stripped 3 bases from V and 6 bases from J, with 15 bases between. Written as DNA, the CDR3 is TGTGCCAGCTCACCGAGGGAACAGCTGGCCAATGAGCAGTTCTTC. This encodes CASSPREQLANEQFF.

V usage is TRBV29-1 and J usage is TRBJ1-2, with TRBD1 matching 7 bases. Germline CDR1 and CDR2: SQVTM and ANQGSEA. Unmatched junction bases numbered 6, after V lost 0 bases and J lost 2 bases. This CDR3 is 15 amino acids long. The CDR3 spells CSVEETGLLNYGYTF. The DNA of the CDR3 is TGCAGCGTTGAAGAGACAGGGTTGTTAAACTATGGCTACACCTTC.

This clonotype was observed a handful of times. The rearrangement uses TRBV15 and TRBJ2-1; D is possibly TRBD1 or TRBD2 (5 bases each). V lost 3 bases, J lost 7 bases, and 19 bases lay in between. The CDR3 has 16 residues. Germline assignment: CDR1 LNHNV and CDR2 YYDKDF (reference sequence). DNA for the CDR3: TGTGCCACCAGCAGTCTACCCGGGACGGGGACGAATGAGCAGTTCTTC. This gives the protein CATSSLPGTGTNEQFF.

This clonotype was observed many times. The CDR3 DNA reads TGTGCCAGCAGCCGGGACCAGAGCTCCTACAATGAGCAGTTCTTC. Protein: CASSRDQSSYNEQFF. V is TRBV4-2 and J is TRBJ2-1; D could derive from TRBD1 or TRBD2 (5 bases each). Germline-derived CDR1 and CDR2 are LGHNA and YNFKEQ. The V end was cut by 4 bases, the J end by 0 bases, with 10 bases between. The CDR3 has 15 residues.

This clonotype was counted between two and nine times. The CDR3 reads CASSQVPGLAAGYTF. Written as DNA, the CDR3 is TGTGCCAGCAGCCAAGTACCGGGTCTCGCCGCTGGCTACACCTTC. The rearrangement uses TRBV3-1 and TRBJ1-2, with no clear D. Between the trimmed V and J ends, which lost 1 base and 7 bases, there was a span of 16 bases. The CDR3 consists of 15 residues. In germline, CDR1 is LGHDT, CDR2 YNNKEL (reference sequence). The full variable domain, completed using reference TRBV3-1 and TRBJ1-2, is DTAVSQTPKYLVTQMGNDKSIKCEQNLGHDTMYWYKQDSKKFLKIMFSYNNKELIINETVPNRFSPKSPDKAHLNLHINSLELGDSAVYFCASSQVPGLAAGYTFGSGTRLTVV.

J is TRBJ2-1 and V is TRBV4-3; TRBD2 matches at 13 bases. The CDR3 length is 18 residues. The V gene's germline CDR1 is LGHNA and CDR2 YSLEER. The V gene end was trimmed by 1 base and the J gene end by 3 bases; junction bases not matched to a gene: 6. This CDR3 reads CASSQVGGLAGFYNEQFF. CDR3 sequence (DNA): TGCGCCAGCAGCCAAGTTGGGGGACTAGCGGGGTTCTACAATGAGCAGTTCTTC.

This sequence joins TRBV7-9 and TRBJ2-6, with D perhaps TRBD2 (6 bases). The germline V and J ends were trimmed by 7 bases and 1 base, with 11 bases remaining between them. This CDR3 contains 15 residues. Germline V gene sequence: CDR1 SEHNR, CDR2 FQNEAQ (reference sequence). The CDR3 sequence: CASIPGGSGANVLTF. The CDR3 region has the DNA TGTGCCAGCATACCCGGGGGTTCTGGGGCCAACGTCCTGACTTTC.